This T cell receptor beta chain was captured by sequencing in a study of shared clonotypes between healthy human individuals. Deep-level settings were used for running the assay. The data were produced by immunoSEQ multiplex PCR, yet TCRdb's version contains in-frame clones alone and is incomplete. There are some 500,000 clones in the sample; 60% to 80% occur only once, and around 12% lies in the top ten. Germline CDR1 and CDR2: MNHEY and SVGAGI. The CDR3 runs to 13 residues. The ends were cut back, 0 bases at V and 1 base at J, with 3 bases in the middle. Study-wide results and limits: Having only a few donors restricted how much genetic and exposure-history diversity was captured.

Healthy HIV-negative adults with no recent acute infections or vaccinations were recruited as donors. Unsorted samples used some 89 million PBMCs for genomic DNA. A remark on this clone: What it recognizes is unknown. The identical CDR3 is also encoded by other nucleotide sequences in the sample.

The sample taken for sequencing was PBMCs. This TCR derives from a woman in her thirties or forties in good health. Some clones in this sample may be carry-over from other donors' samples. This sequence joins TRBV6-5 and TRBJ1-1; D uncertain. The CDR3 loop reads CASSYSKNTEAFF. The CDR3 nucleotides are TGTGCCAGCAGTTACTCCAAGAACACTGAAGCTTTCTTT.